This T cell receptor beta chain was documented in a study of cytomegalovirus exposure and HLA in healthy donors. Overall study context: Researchers found that approximately 80% of 350 to 500 genotyped donors fell within the Caucasian-associated ancestry cluster. Whole-study findings and limits: Reportedly, diagnosis of cytomegalovirus status by the classifier showed high specificity and sensitivity. Later findings reportedly placed an Asian-associated ancestry cluster below the roughly 700-donor mean for N-insertions. The productive fraction for most TCR beta V segments was about 87% or about 30% in an earlier analysis.

This clone was recorded a few times. Antigen: not known. The CDR3 covers 16 residues. V trimming: 0 bases; J trimming: 7 bases; junction bases outside the gene matches: 11. Per germline, CDR1 SGHNT and CDR2 YYREEE (reference sequence). Amplification used 60 Vbeta primers and 13 Jbeta primers. Here immunoSEQ multiplex PCR was the method, and the copy in TCRdb shows in-frame clones only, minus some. Among about 150,000 clones listed, around 10% were seen once. The clonotype comes from a man aged 50 to 60 in good health and CMV-seronegative. This chain joins TRBV5-4 and TRBJ2-7, with 9 bases aligning to TRBD2. The sample was PBMCs. The CDR3 sequence is CASSLDLVAGVKEQYF. CDR3 in DNA: TGTGCCAGCAGCTTGGATTTGGTAGCGGGAGTAAAAGAGCAGTACTTC.